These T cell receptor beta chains were read from a single sample in a study of T cells in localized non-small cell lung cancer. Method: immunoSEQ multiplex PCR; TCRdb's copy keeps in-frame clones and lacks some. The table shows around 140,000 clones, with roughly 90% occurring only once. The sequences come from peripheral blood, collected before any cancer treatment. The receptors were sampled from a female donor over 55 with stage I lung adenocarcinoma. Both conserved end residues are part of each CDR3. Each record gives: V gene, D gene, J gene, clone size, CDR3 DNA, CDR3 protein. D genes are given only for firm matches. Size is omitted from some rows. Given values are once, few, many or a class for expanded clones.

V gene: TRBV28; D gene: NA; J gene: TRBJ2-3; clone size: once; CDR3 DNA: TGTGCCAGCAGTAACCCAGGTATCCCAACAGATACGCAGTATTTT; CDR3 protein: CASSNPGIPTDTQYF
V gene: TRBV2; D gene: NA; J gene: TRBJ1-4; clone size: NA; CDR3 DNA: TGTGCCGCCGGGCAAAGAGAAAAACTGTTTTTT; CDR3 protein: CAAGQREKLFF
V gene: TRBV7-3; D gene: NA; J gene: TRBJ2-1; clone size: NA; CDR3 DNA: TGTGCCAGCAGCTTAAGTGAAGCATATGAGCAGTTCTTC; CDR3 protein: CASSLSEAYEQFF
V gene: TRBV30; D gene: NA; J gene: TRBJ2-7; clone size: NA; CDR3 DNA: TGTGCCTGGAGTGTAGAAGCAGAGCAGTACTTC; CDR3 protein: CAWSVEAEQYF
V gene: TRBV30; D gene: NA; J gene: TRBJ2-3; clone size: NA; CDR3 DNA: TGTGCCTGGACCATAAAAGGGGTGAATACGCAGTATTTT; CDR3 protein: CAWTIKGVNTQYF
V gene: TRBV5-4; D gene: NA; J gene: TRBJ2-1; clone size: NA; CDR3 DNA: TGTGCCACCGAACCTTGGGGACTGTCTCGTCAGCAGTTCTTC; CDR3 protein: CATEPWGLSRQQFF
V gene: TRBV28; D gene: TRBD1; J gene: TRBJ1-5; clone size: NA; CDR3 DNA: TGTGCCGGGGGGGACAGCCTCAATCAGCCCCAGCATTTT; CDR3 protein: CAGGDSLNQPQHF
V gene: TRBV6-1; D gene: TRBD1; J gene: TRBJ1-5; clone size: once; CDR3 DNA: TGTGCCAGCAGTGAGAAGCAGGGGGCTTCGCCCCAGCATTTT; CDR3 protein: CASSEKQGASPQHF
V gene: TRBV23-1; D gene: NA; J gene: TRBJ2-7; clone size: NA; CDR3 DNA: TGCGCCAGCAGTCAATCGGATGGGAGGCCCACCTACGAGCAGTACTTC; CDR3 protein: CASSQSDGRPTYEQYF
V gene: TRBV5-1; D gene: NA; J gene: TRBJ2-6; clone size: NA; CDR3 DNA: TGCGCCAGCAGCTTGTTGTCGGGCTCTGGGGCCAACGTCCTGACTTTC; CDR3 protein: CASSLLSGSGANVLTF
V gene: TRBV5-1; D gene: TRBD2; J gene: TRBJ2-2; clone size: NA; CDR3 DNA: TGCGCCAGCAGCTTGGAAGCGGGAGGTTTAGGCGGGGAGCTGTTTTTT; CDR3 protein: CASSLEAGGLGGELFF
V gene: TRBV7-2; D gene: NA; J gene: TRBJ2-7; clone size: NA; CDR3 DNA: TGTGCCAGCACCAGACAGGTTATCTACGAGCAGTACTTC; CDR3 protein: CASTRQVIYEQYF
V gene: TRBV27; D gene: TRBD2; J gene: TRBJ2-1; clone size: NA; CDR3 DNA: TGTGCCAGCCGCCCCCCCTTGGCTAGCGGGAGGAATGAGCAGTTCTTC; CDR3 protein: CASRPPLASGRNEQFF
V gene: TRBV5-6; D gene: TRBD2; J gene: TRBJ2-7; clone size: NA; CDR3 DNA: TGTGCCAGCAGCTTTGTCGGGAGGGCCAGCTCCTACGAGCAGTACTTC; CDR3 protein: CASSFVGRASSYEQYF
V gene: TRBV7-2; D gene: NA; J gene: TRBJ1-2; clone size: NA; CDR3 DNA: TGTGCCAGCAGCTTAGTCCTAATGGGGGCGGTTGACTATGGCTACACCTTC; CDR3 protein: CASSLVLMGAVDYGYTF
V gene: TRBV2; D gene: TRBD1; J gene: TRBJ1-1; clone size: NA; CDR3 DNA: TGTGCCAGCAGCGGACAGGGGGCCGCGTACACTGAAGCTTTCTTT; CDR3 protein: CASSGQGAAYTEAFF
V gene: TRBV2; D gene: NA; J gene: TRBJ2-2; clone size: NA; CDR3 DNA: TGTGCCAGCTGGAGGGCGAGGAACACCGGGGAGCTGTTTTTT; CDR3 protein: CASWRARNTGELFF
V gene: TRBV4-1; D gene: TRBD1; J gene: TRBJ1-5; clone size: NA; CDR3 DNA: TGCGCCAGCAGCCAAGGAACAGGGGCTGGCAATCAGCCCCAGCATTTT; CDR3 protein: CASSQGTGAGNQPQHF
V gene: TRBV5-1; D gene: NA; J gene: TRBJ2-3; clone size: few; CDR3 DNA: TGCGCCAGCAGCCTCACAGATACGCAGTATTTT; CDR3 protein: CASSLTDTQYF
V gene: TRBV9; D gene: TRBD2; J gene: TRBJ2-7; clone size: NA; CDR3 DNA: TGTGCCAGCAGCCGGACTAGCGGGAGCAACGAGCAGTACTTC; CDR3 protein: CASSRTSGSNEQYF
V gene: TRBV7-3; D gene: NA; J gene: TRBJ1-1; clone size: NA; CDR3 DNA: TGTGCCAGCAGCTTACGGGGTGGCTTGGTAGAAGCTTTCTTT; CDR3 protein: CASSLRGGLVEAFF
V gene: TRBV5-1; D gene: TRBD1; J gene: TRBJ1-1; clone size: few; CDR3 DNA: TGCGCCAGCTCGCAGGGGGCAAACACTGAAGCTTTCTTT; CDR3 protein: CASSQGANTEAFF
V gene: TRBV6-1; D gene: NA; J gene: TRBJ2-7; clone size: NA; CDR3 DNA: TGTGCCAGCAGTGAAATCGGTAGCTCCTACGAGCAGTACTTC; CDR3 protein: CASSEIGSSYEQYF
V gene: TRBV29-1; D gene: TRBD1; J gene: TRBJ2-7; clone size: NA; CDR3 DNA: TGCAGCGCGGACAGGGGGGGCGAGCAGTACTTC; CDR3 protein: CSADRGGEQYF
V gene: TRBV4-1; D gene: TRBD2; J gene: TRBJ2-5; clone size: NA; CDR3 DNA: TGCGCCAGCAGCCAAGAGAGGACTAGAATGTACTTC; CDR3 protein: CASSQERTRMYF
V gene: TRBV27; D gene: NA; J gene: TRBJ2-7; clone size: NA; CDR3 DNA: TGTGCCAGCAGACAGAACTACGAGCAGTACTTC; CDR3 protein: CASRQNYEQYF
V gene: TRBV6-5; D gene: NA; J gene: TRBJ2-7; clone size: NA; CDR3 DNA: TGTGCCAGCAGTCTTTCCTCGAGGAGGTCCTACGAGCAGTACTTC; CDR3 protein: CASSLSSRRSYEQYF